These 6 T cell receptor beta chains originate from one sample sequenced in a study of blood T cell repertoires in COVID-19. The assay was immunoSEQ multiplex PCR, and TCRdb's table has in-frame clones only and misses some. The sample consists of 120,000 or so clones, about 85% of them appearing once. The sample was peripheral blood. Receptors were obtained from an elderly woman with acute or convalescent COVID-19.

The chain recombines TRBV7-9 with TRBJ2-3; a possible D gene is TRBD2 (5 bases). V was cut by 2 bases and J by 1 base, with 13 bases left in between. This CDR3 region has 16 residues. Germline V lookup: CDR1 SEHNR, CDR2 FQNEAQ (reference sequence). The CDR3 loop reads CASSLFAAGRTDTQYF. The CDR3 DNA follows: TGTGCCAGCAGCTTATTCGCGGCGGGCCGCACAGATACGCAGTATTTT. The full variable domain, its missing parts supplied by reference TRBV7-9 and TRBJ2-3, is DTGVSQNPRHKITKRGQNVTFRCDPISEHNRLYWYRQTLGQGPEFLTYFQNEAQLEKSRLLSDRFSAERPKGSFSTLEIQRTEQGDSAMYLCASSLFAAGRTDTQYFGPGTRLTVL.

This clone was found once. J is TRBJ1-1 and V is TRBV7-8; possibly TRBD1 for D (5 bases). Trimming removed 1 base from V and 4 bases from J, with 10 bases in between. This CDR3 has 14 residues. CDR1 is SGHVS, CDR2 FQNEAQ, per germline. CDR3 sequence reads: CASSLGGSVTEAFF. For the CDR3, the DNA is TGTGCCAGCAGCTTAGGGGGCTCGGTCACTGAAGCTTTCTTT.

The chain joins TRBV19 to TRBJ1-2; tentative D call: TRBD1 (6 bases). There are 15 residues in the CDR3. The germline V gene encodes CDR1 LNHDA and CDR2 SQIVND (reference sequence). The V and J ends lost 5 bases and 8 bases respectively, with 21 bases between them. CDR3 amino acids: CASSSQGSGEEGYTF. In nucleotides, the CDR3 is TGTGCCAGTAGTTCCCAGGGGAGCGGAGAGGAAGGCTACACCTTC.

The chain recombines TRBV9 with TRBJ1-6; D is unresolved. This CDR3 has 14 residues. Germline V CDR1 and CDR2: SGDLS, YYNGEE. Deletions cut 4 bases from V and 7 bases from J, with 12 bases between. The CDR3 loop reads CASSLQVTNSPLHF. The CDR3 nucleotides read TGTGCCAGCAGCCTCCAGGTTACCAATTCACCCCTCCACTTT.

The CDR3 loop reads CASGELRTGSLRNEQFF. CDR3 coding DNA: TGTGCCTCAGGGGAACTACGGACAGGGAGCTTACGCAATGAGCAGTTCTTC. The genes are TRBV28 and TRBJ2-1, with TRBD1 identical over 8 bases. The CDR3 loop spans 17 amino acids. With 11 bases clipped from V and 6 bases from J, the junction kept 21 bases outside the gene matches. The germline V gene encodes CDR1 MDHEN and CDR2 SYDVKM.

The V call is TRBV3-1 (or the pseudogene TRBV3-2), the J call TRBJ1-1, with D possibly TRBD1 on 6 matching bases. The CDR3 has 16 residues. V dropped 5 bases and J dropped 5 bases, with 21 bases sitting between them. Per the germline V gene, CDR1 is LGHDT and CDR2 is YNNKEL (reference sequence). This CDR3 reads CASSSYSRGGHTEAFF. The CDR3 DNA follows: TGTGCCAGCAGCTCATACAGTAGGGGGGGCCATACTGAAGCTTTCTTT.